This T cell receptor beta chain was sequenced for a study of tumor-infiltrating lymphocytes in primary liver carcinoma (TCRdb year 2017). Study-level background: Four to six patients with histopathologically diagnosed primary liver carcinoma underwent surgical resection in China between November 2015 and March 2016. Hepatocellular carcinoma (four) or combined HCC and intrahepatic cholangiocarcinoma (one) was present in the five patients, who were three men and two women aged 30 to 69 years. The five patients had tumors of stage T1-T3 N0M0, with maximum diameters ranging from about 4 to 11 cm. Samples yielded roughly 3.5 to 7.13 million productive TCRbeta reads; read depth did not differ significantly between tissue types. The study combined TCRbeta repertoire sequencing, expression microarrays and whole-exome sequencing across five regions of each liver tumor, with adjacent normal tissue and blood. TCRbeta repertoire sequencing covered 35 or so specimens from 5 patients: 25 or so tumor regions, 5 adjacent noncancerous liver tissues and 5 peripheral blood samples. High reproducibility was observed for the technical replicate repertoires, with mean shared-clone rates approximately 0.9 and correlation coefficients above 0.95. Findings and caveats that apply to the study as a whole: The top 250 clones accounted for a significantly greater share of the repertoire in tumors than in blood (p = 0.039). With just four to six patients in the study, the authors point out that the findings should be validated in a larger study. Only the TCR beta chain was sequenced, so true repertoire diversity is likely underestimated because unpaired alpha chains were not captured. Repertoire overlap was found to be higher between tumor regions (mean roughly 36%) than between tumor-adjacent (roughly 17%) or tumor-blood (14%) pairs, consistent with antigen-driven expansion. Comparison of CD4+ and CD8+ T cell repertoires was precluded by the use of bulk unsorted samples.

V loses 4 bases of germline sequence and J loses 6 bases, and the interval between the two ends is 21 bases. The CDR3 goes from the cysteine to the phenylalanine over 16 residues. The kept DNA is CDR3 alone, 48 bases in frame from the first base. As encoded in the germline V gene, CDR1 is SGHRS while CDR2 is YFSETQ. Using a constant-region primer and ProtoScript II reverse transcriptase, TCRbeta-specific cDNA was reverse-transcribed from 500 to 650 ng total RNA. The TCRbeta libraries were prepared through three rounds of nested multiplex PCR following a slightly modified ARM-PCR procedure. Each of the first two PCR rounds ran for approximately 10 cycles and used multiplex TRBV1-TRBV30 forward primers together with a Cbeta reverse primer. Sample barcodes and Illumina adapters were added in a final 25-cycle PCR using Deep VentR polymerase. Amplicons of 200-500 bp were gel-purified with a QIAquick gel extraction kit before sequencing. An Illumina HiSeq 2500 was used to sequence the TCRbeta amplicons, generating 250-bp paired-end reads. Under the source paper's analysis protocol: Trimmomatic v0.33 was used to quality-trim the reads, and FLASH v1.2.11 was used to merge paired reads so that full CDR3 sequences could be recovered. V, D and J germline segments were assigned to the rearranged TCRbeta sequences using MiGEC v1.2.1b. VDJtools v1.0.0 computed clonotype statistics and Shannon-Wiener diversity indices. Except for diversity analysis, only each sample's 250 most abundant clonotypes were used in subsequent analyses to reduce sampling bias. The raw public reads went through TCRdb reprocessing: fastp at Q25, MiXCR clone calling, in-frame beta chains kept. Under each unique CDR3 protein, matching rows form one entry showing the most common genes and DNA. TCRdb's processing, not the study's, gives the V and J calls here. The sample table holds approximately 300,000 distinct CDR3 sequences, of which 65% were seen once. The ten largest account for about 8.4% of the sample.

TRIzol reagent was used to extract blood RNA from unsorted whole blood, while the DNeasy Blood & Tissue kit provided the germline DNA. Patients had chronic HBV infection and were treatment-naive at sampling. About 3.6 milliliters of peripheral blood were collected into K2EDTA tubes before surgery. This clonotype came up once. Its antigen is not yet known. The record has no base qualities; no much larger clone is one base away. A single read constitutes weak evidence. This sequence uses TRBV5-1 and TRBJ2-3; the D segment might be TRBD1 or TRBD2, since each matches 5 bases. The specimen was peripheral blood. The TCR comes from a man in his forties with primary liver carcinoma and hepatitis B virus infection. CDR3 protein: CASSPKRDGPSDTQYF. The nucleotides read TGCGCCAGCAGCCCGAAAAGGGACGGGCCGTCGGATACGCAGTATTTT.